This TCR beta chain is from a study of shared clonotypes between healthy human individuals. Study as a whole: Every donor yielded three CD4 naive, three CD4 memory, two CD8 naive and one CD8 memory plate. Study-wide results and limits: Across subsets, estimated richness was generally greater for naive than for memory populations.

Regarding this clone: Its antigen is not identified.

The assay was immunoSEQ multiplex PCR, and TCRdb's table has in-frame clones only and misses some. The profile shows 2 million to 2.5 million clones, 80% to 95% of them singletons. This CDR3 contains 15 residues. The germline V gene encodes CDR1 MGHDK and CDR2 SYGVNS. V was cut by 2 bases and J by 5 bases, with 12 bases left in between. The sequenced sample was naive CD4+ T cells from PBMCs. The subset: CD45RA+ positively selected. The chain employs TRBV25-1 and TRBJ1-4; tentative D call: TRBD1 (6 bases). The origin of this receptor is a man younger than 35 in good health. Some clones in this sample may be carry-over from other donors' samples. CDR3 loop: CASSEPGRGNEKLFF. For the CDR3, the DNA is TGTGCCAGCAGTGAACCTGGGAGGGGGAATGAAAAACTGTTTTTT.